This TCR beta chain was recovered during a study of blood T cell repertoires in COVID-19. Study in general: Researchers got acute and convalescent COVID-19 samples from the United States, Italy and Spain. PBMCs, B-cell-depleted T cells, or T cells provided the cDNA or gDNA that made up the material.

Patients from Seattle were sampled longitudinally, starting during active infection. In the original workflow: Amplified reference gene primers provided the basis for estimating nucleated cell counts. Using immunoSEQ multiplex PCR, the repertoire was profiled, and TCRdb retains in-frame clones only, with some absent. Clonal size and the V and J genes are those of that table, whereas D and trimming came from the DNA. The sample has around 170,000 clones; 75% to 90% are singletons. CDR1 and CDR2 from the germline V gene are SNHLY and FYNNEI. This CDR3 contains 16 residues. Trimming left V 3 bases short and J 8 bases short, with 22 bases between.

The TCR originated in a woman in her 70s with COVID-19, enrolled during active disease. The V call is TRBV2, the J call TRBJ1-2; D unclear. The specimen sequenced was peripheral blood. CDR3 protein: CASSEEGRPGLLGYTF. The CDR3, as DNA: TGTGCCAGCAGTGAGGAGGGCCGACCTGGGCTCTTGGGCTACACCTTC.